This is a list of T cell receptor beta chains from one sample in a study of shared T cell receptors in the human thymus. The repertoire was sequenced with immunoSEQ multiplex PCR; TCRdb's copy has only in-frame clones and lacks some. Of some 660,000 clones listed, more than 70% are singletons. These data were also filed under a second study, of human thymus T cells.

Sample: thymocytes. The receptor set was obtained from a boy less than two years old with a congenital heart defect. Each CDR3 is given with its conserved first and last residue. D genes are given only for firm matches. Part of the rows lack a size; the others show once, few, many or a class for expanded clones.

j_call | v_call | d_call | clone_size | cdr3_nt | cdr3_aa
TRBJ2-7 | TRBV14 | TRBD1 | - | TGTGCCAGCAGCCATACGGACAGGGATGACGGGTACGAGCAGTACTTC | CASSHTDRDDGYEQYF
TRBJ2-2 | TRBV14 | TRBD2 | - | TGTGCCAGCAGCCAAGATTCCAGCGGGAGGGCCGACGGGGAGCTGTTTTTT | CASSQDSSGRADGELFF
TRBJ1-4 | TRBV15 | - | - | TGTGCCACCAGCAGAGGCTGGGAGGATTACGAAAAACTGTTTTTT | CATSRGWEDYEKLFF
TRBJ2-3 | TRBV27 | TRBD2 | - | TGTGCCAGCAGTTTATCGCTAGCGGGAGGCCCAAGCACAGATACGCAGTATTTT | CASSLSLAGGPSTDTQYF
TRBJ1-2 | TRBV5-4 | - | - | TGTGCCAGCAGCTCGGGGTGGGACATTTCCTCTAATGGCTACACCTTC | CASSSGWDISSNGYTF
TRBJ2-1 | TRBV6-1 | - | - | TGTGCCAGCAGTGAGGGGGGGGCGAGGGGGGAGGGCAGGAATGAGCAGTTCTTC | CASSEGGARGEGRNEQFF
TRBJ2-7 | TRBV30 | TRBD2 | - | TGTGCCTGGAGTGTTCTGCTAGCGGGGTCTCCAGGTATGGGACACTCCTACGAGCAGTACTTC | CAWSVLLAGSPGMGHSYEQYF
TRBJ2-7 | TRBV7-2 | TRBD1 | - | TGTGCCAGCAGCTTAAGGGACAGGGATTTCTACGAGCAGTACTTC | CASSLRDRDFYEQYF
TRBJ2-3 | TRBV7-9 | - | - | TGTGCCAGCAGCTTCAGGGCCGGGAGAAGGAGTACAGATACGCAGTATTTT | CASSFRAGRRSTDTQYF
TRBJ1-4 | TRBV5-6 | - | - | TGTGCCAGCAGCCCGACTGGTGGGACTAATGAAAAACTGTTTTTT | CASSPTGGTNEKLFF
TRBJ2-7 | TRBV6-6 | TRBD2 | - | TGTGCCAGCACTTGCGGGGGGAGGTACGAGCAGTACTTC | CASTCGGRYEQYF
TRBJ2-2 | TRBV11-3 | - | - | TGTGCCAGCAGCTTTGCGAAGGGAGAGAACACCGGGGAGCTGTTTTTT | CASSFAKGENTGELFF
TRBJ1-6 | TRBV28 | TRBD1 | - | TGTGCCAGCAGTTCGACAGGGGACTACTCCCCCCTCCACTTT | CASSSTGDYSPLHF
TRBJ1-2 | TRBV16 | - | - | TGTGCCAGCAGCCAAGGTGAACTAACGGGCTATGGCTACACCTTC | CASSQGELTGYGYTF
TRBJ2-1 | TRBV5-1 | TRBD2 | - | TGCGCCAGCAGCTCGCATTCGGGGGGGCAGAAGTACAATGAGCAGTTCTTC | CASSSHSGGQKYNEQFF
TRBJ1-1 | TRBV10-2 | - | - | TGCGCCAGCAGTGAAGGGGCCGTTGAAGCTTTCTTT | CASSEGAVEAFF
TRBJ1-2 | TRBV7-2 | - | - | TGTGCCAGCACCCTAGGGATGGATAGGGGCGGAAATTACTATGGCTACACCTTC | CASTLGMDRGGNYYGYTF
TRBJ2-3 | TRBV28 | - | - | TGTGCCAGCAGTTTCCCAGCGGCGATACGCACAGATACGCAGTATTTT | CASSFPAAIRTDTQYF
TRBJ2-3 | TRBV5-6 | - | once | TGTGCCAGCAGCTTGACGATCAATACTGTGGAGGATACGCAGTATTTT | CASSLTINTVEDTQYF
TRBJ2-3 | TRBV14 | TRBD2 | - | TGTGCCAGCAGCCAAGGGCGGGGACTAGGGGGCACAGATACGCAGTATTTT | CASSQGRGLGGTDTQYF
TRBJ1-3 | TRBV6-1 | - | - | TGTGCCAGCAGTGAAGCCCCGACTGGAATCGGAAACACCATATATTTT | CASSEAPTGIGNTIYF
TRBJ1-2 | TRBV4-1 | - | - | TGCGCCAGCAGCCAATTCGCTCCGCAGGGCCACTATGGCTACACCTTC | CASSQFAPQGHYGYTF
TRBJ1-2 | TRBV4-1 | TRBD1 | few | TGCGCCAGCAGCCGCGGACAGGGAGGTGGCTACACCTTC | CASSRGQGGGYTF
TRBJ2-3 | TRBV30 | - | - | TGTGCCTGGGGTCTGTGGGAGGGGGGCACAGATACGCAGTATTTT | CAWGLWEGGTDTQYF
TRBJ2-3 | TRBV5-6 | - | - | TGTGCCAGCAGCTTTCAGGGCTCAGATACGCAGTATTTT | CASSFQGSDTQYF
TRBJ1-1 | TRBV10-2 | TRBD1 | once | TGCGCCAGCAGTGAGGAGACAGGGGCCACTGAAGCTTTCTTT | CASSEETGATEAFF
TRBJ1-3 | TRBV18 | TRBD1 | few | TGTGCCAGCTCACCACCCCAGGACAGGGAAGGAAACACCATATATTTT | CASSPPQDREGNTIYF
TRBJ2-7 | TRBV7-8 | - | once | TGTGCCAGCAGCTTAGCGCGGTGGGATACAGGCTACGAGCAGTACTTC | CASSLARWDTGYEQYF
TRBJ2-7 | TRBV10-1 | TRBD2 | once | TGCGCCAGCAGCACTAGGACTAGCGGGTACGAGCAGTACTTC | CASSTRTSGYEQYF
TRBJ1-2 | TRBV15 | - | once | TGTGCCACCAGCAGAGACTTCAGGTTTAACTATGGCTACACCTTC | CATSRDFRFNYGYTF
TRBJ2-7 | TRBV4-1 | TRBD1 | - | TGCGCCAGCAGCCACCAAACTGCTTCAGGGACAGGCCGTTACTACGAGCAGTACTTC | CASSHQTASGTGRYYEQYF
TRBJ2-5 | TRBV4-2 | - | - | TGTGCCAGCAGCCAAGACCTTCGGACAGATACCCAAGAGACCCAGTACTTC | CASSQDLRTDTQETQYF
TRBJ2-1 | TRBV5-1 | TRBD2 | - | TGCGCCAGCAGCTCGGGACTAGCGGGAGGAGGAACGTTCAATGAGCAGTTCTTC | CASSSGLAGGGTFNEQFF
TRBJ1-6 | TRBV2 | - | - | TGTGCCAGCCGCGGGGTCGGTTCCTATAATTCACCCCTCCACTTT | CASRGVGSYNSPLHF
TRBJ1-2 | TRBV30 | TRBD1 | - | TGTGCCTGGAGTGTACCTGACAGGGGGGTTTATGGCTACACCTTC | CAWSVPDRGVYGYTF
TRBJ2-5 | TRBV10-3 | - | - | TGTGCCATCAGTGAGCGCGAGGGAGGTTTGGAGACCCAGTACTTC | CAISEREGGLETQYF
TRBJ2-7 | TRBV11-2 | TRBD2 | - | TGTGCCAGCAGCTTAGATACACTAGCGGGAGAGGGATACGAGCAGTACTTC | CASSLDTLAGEGYEQYF
TRBJ2-4 | TRBV28 | - | - | TGTGCCAGCAGTTTCCCCGGGGACACCCCTAGCCAGGAAAACATTCAGTACTTC | CASSFPGDTPSQENIQYF
TRBJ1-5 | TRBV7-2 | TRBD1 | once | TGTGCCAGCAGCTTCGGACAGGAGCCAGGGTATAGCAATCAGCCCCAGCATTTT | CASSFGQEPGYSNQPQHF
TRBJ1-2 | TRBV7-9 | - | - | TGTGCCAGCAGCCTCCCACAGTCGGGGTATGGCTACACCTTC | CASSLPQSGYGYTF
TRBJ1-5 | TRBV6-1 | TRBD1 | - | TGTGCCAGCAGTGAAGCGCGGGACAGGGGCAATCAGCCCCAGCATTTT | CASSEARDRGNQPQHF
TRBJ2-7 | TRBV7-8 | - | - | TGTGCCAGCAGCCCAGATTCATCATATAGCGGCCACTCCTACGAGCAGTACTTC | CASSPDSSYSGHSYEQYF
TRBJ2-7 | TRBV28 | TRBD1 | once | TGTGCCAGCAGTAAAGGACAGGGGAGACACGAGCAGTACTTC | CASSKGQGRHEQYF
TRBJ2-1 | TRBV27 | TRBD2 | - | TGTGCCAGCAGCCTAACTAGCGGGGGGGCCGGGGAGCAGTTCTTC | CASSLTSGGAGEQFF
TRBJ2-1 | TRBV4-3 | - | - | TGCGCCAGCAGCCGGAATCTAGACTACAATGAGCAGTTCTTC | CASSRNLDYNEQFF
TRBJ2-1 | TRBV19 | - | - | TGTGCCAGTATTAGCTCCTACAATGAGCAGTTCTTC | CASISSYNEQFF
TRBJ2-5 | TRBV25-1 | - | - | TGTGCCAGCAGTGAATATAACCCGCCAGAAGAGACCCAGTACTTC | CASSEYNPPEETQYF
TRBJ1-4 | TRBV7-9 | TRBD1 | - | TGTGCCAGCAGCCCCCCGGGACAGGGAGGAGAAAAACTGTTTTTT | CASSPPGQGGEKLFF
TRBJ1-1 | TRBV13 | - | - | TGTGCCAGCAGCTTAGCCCGGGGAGGTGTGTTCGGGAACACTGAAGCTTTCTTT | CASSLARGGVFGNTEAFF
TRBJ2-5 | TRBV27 | TRBD1 | - | TGTGCCACCTCGAGGACAGGCCAAGAGACCCAGTACTTC | CATSRTGQETQYF
TRBJ2-3 | TRBV6-5 | TRBD2 | once | TGTGCCAGCAGTTACGAAGCGGGGGGGCCAGATACGCAGTATTTT | CASSYEAGGPDTQYF
TRBJ2-1 | TRBV9 | TRBD2 | once | TGTGCCAGCAGCGTAGGGCTCAAGACTAGCGGGAGTTCCTACAATGAGCAGTTCTTC | CASSVGLKTSGSSYNEQFF
TRBJ2-7 | TRBV5-1 | - | - | TGCGCCAGCAGCCCGGACCCGGGACTCTTAGCCCACGAGCAGTACTTC | CASSPDPGLLAHEQYF
TRBJ2-1 | TRBV7-9 | - | - | TGTGCCAGCAGCTTGGGGCTAACCCCCTACAATGAGCAGTTCTTC | CASSLGLTPYNEQFF
TRBJ2-5 | TRBV5-1 | - | - | TGCGCCAGCAGCTTGGCCCTACGGGGTGGGCGTCTGGCCCAGTACTTC | CASSLALRGGRLAQYF